The rows below give T cell receptor beta chains drawn from one sample of a study of molecular identifiers for immune sequencing clone quantification. TCRdb ran MiXCR on the PCR reads and lists one entry per CDR3 protein. This sample has approximately 500,000 distinct CDR3 sequences, with less than 30% found just once. What was sequenced was naive CD8+ T cells from blood, with Jurkat cell RNA spiked in. These receptor sequences come from a human donor in good health. Some libraries in this study had Jurkat cell RNA spiked in. The CDR3 runs from the conserved cysteine through the conserved F or W. Fields, in order: V gene, D gene, J gene, clone size, CDR3 DNA, CDR3 protein. A D gene is named only where the DNA matches it firmly. Clone size is stated in some rows and not others, as once, few, many or a class when expanded.

>TRBV7-8|-|TRBJ2-7|many
TGTGCCAGCAGCTTCCACAGGGGGGGGACCTACGAGCAGTACTTC
CASSFHRGGTYEQYF
>TRBV4-1|-|TRBJ1-3|-
TGCGCCAGCAGCCAAGGACACGTCTCTGGAAACACCATATATTTT
CASSQGHVSGNTIYF
>TRBV3-1|TRBD1|TRBJ2-7|few
TGTGCCAGCAGCCCCGCAAACAGGGGGTTTCTGACCTACGAGCAGTACTTC
CASSPANRGFLTYEQYF
>TRBV19|TRBD1|TRBJ1-5|-
TGTGCCAGTAGTCCAGGGGGGCTCAATCAGCCCGAGCATTTT
CASSPGGLNQPEHF
>TRBV6-2/TRBV6-3|TRBD1|TRBJ1-1|few
TGTGCCAGCAGCCCTAAAAGAATTATAGGGACAGGGGGCACTGAAGCTTTCTTT
CASSPKRIIGTGGTEAFF
>TRBV5-1|TRBD1|TRBJ2-3|many
TGCGCCAGCAGCTTTCTAGGACAGGGGTCAGATACGCAGTATTTT
CASSFLGQGSDTQYF
>TRBV27|TRBD1|TRBJ1-1|few
TGTGCCAGCAGTTCCGGACAGGGGGCTTATGACACTGAAGCTTTCTTT
CASSSGQGAYDTEAFF
>TRBV27|TRBD2|TRBJ2-4|-
TGTGCCAGCAGTCTTTTTAGCGGGGGAAACATTCAGTACTTC
CASSLFSGGNIQYF
>TRBV4-1|-|TRBJ2-2|-
TGCGCCAGCAGCCAAGATTTTGCGACCGGGGAGCTGTTTTTT
CASSQDFATGELFF
>TRBV5-1|TRBD1|TRBJ2-7|many
TGCGCCAGCAGCGTCGGGACAGGGAACGAGCAGTACTTC
CASSVGTGNEQYF
>TRBV28|-|TRBJ2-7|-
TGTGCCAGCAGTTTTATGGCGGGAATCAACGAGCAGTACTTC
CASSFMAGINEQYF
>TRBV2|-|TRBJ2-6|many
TGTGCCAGCAGCGGGCGCTACCTCTCTGGGGCCAACGTCCTGACTTTC
CASSGRYLSGANVLTF
>TRBV18|-|TRBJ2-7|-
TGTGCCAGCTCACCGGGGGGACCGGCAACCCTCGGCTACGAGCAGTACTTC
CASSPGGPATLGYEQYF
>TRBV4-3|TRBD2|TRBJ2-7|-
TGCGCCAGCAGCCAGTCACTAGCGGCGAGCTCCTACGAGCAGTACTTC
CASSQSLAASSYEQYF
>TRBV29-1|TRBD1|TRBJ2-1|-
TGCAGCGTTGGGCTACCGGGACAGGGGACCAATGAGCAGTTCTTC
CSVGLPGQGTNEQFF
>TRBV4-3|TRBD1|TRBJ1-4|many
TGCGCCAGCAGCCAAGACAGGGACAGGGTAGAAAAACTGTTTTTT
CASSQDRDRVEKLFF
>TRBV7-2|TRBD1|TRBJ1-5|many
TGTGCCAGCAGCCCCTCCGGGACAGGGGGCTATCAGCCCCAGCATTTT
CASSPSGTGGYQPQHF
>TRBV27|-|TRBJ1-3|few
TGTGTTTCCGGGGACCTCGGAAACACCATATATTTT
CVSGDLGNTIYF
>TRBV6-1|TRBD1|TRBJ2-3|few
TGTGCCAGCACCGTAGGGACAGGGGCAGATACGCAGTATTTT
CASTVGTGADTQYF
>TRBV5-1|TRBD2|TRBJ2-1|-
TGCGCCAGCATGGCGGGAGATATCTACAATGAGCAGTTCTTC
CASMAGDIYNEQFF
>TRBV10-3|-|TRBJ1-1|-
TGTGCCATCAGTGAGTCGTCCGGGGGCACTGAAGCTTTCTTT
CAISESSGGTEAFF
>TRBV19|-|TRBJ1-2|-
TGTGCCAGTAGTGGCCCGGACGCCTATGGCTACACCTTC
CASSGPDAYGYTF
>TRBV5-1|-|TRBJ2-7|many
TGCGCCAGCAGCCTAGGACAAGGCCTTTACTACGAGCAGTACTTC
CASSLGQGLYYEQYF
>TRBV4-1|-|TRBJ1-1|many
TGCGCCAGCAGCCAAGTACCTGGCGGGGACACTGAAGCTTTCTTT
CASSQVPGGDTEAFF
>TRBV6-2/TRBV6-3|TRBD1|TRBJ2-1|-
TGTGCCAGCAGTTACTCGGGGACAGGGAGGTACAATGAGCAGTTCTTC
CASSYSGTGRYNEQFF
>TRBV7-6|TRBD2|TRBJ2-5|many
TGTGCCAGCAGCCAGGTAGCGGGGGGGCAAGAGACCCAGTACTTC
CASSQVAGGQETQYF
>TRBV27|-|TRBJ2-5|few
TGTGCCAGCAGTTTTACTATCGCGGTAGCCCAAGAGACCCAGTACTTC
CASSFTIAVAQETQYF
>TRBV28|-|TRBJ2-5|many
TGTGCCAGCAGTCCGCCCGACGTGGCCCAAGAGACCCAGTACTTC
CASSPPDVAQETQYF
>TRBV28|TRBD1|TRBJ2-5|-
TGTGCCAGCAGTCCCGGGACAGGGGGCCAAGAGACCCAGTACTTC
CASSPGTGGQETQYF
>TRBV28|-|TRBJ2-3|many
TGTGCCAGCAGTTTATTCGAAGGAGGGGATACGCAGTATTTT
CASSLFEGGDTQYF
>TRBV5-3|-|TRBJ2-7|-
TGTGCCAGCAGCCCGGGACTCGACCCCGAGCAGCACTTC
CASSPGLDPEQHF
>TRBV29-1|TRBD1|TRBJ2-1|few
TGCAGCGTTGAAGAATTCGGGACAGGGGATGAGCAGTTCTTC
CSVEEFGTGDEQFF
>TRBV12-3/TRBV12-4|-|TRBJ2-1|-
TGTGCCAGCAGTTTGCCGGGACAACACAATGAGCAGTTCTTC
CASSLPGQHNEQFF
>TRBV7-9|-|TRBJ2-3|few
TGTGCCAGCAGCTTAGTAGCGTATCCCGGGGGGCGCACAGATACGCAGTATTTT
CASSLVAYPGGRTDTQYF
>TRBV7-9|TRBD1|TRBJ2-7|-
TGTGCCAGCAGCCAAGACGGACAGGACTTTTCCTACGAGCAGTACTTC
CASSQDGQDFSYEQYF
>TRBV12-3/TRBV12-4|-|TRBJ2-5|many
TGTGCCAGCAGTTTACGTCACCAAGAGACCCAGTACTTC
CASSLRHQETQYF